Below, 18 T cell receptor beta chains from the same sample are listed, as sequenced in a study of blood T cell repertoires in COVID-19. Using immunoSEQ multiplex PCR, the repertoire was profiled, and TCRdb retains in-frame clones only, with some absent. The repertoire holds over 150,000 clones, with around 82% as singletons. The sample comprised peripheral blood. The receptors were gathered from a woman between 65 and 79 years old who had recovered from COVID-19.

The J gene is TRBJ1-5, the V gene TRBV6-6; 9 nucleotides line up with TRBD1. Germline CDR1 is MNHNY and CDR2 is SVGAGI (reference sequence). The CDR3 has 15 residues. The J segment lost 6 bases and the V segment lost 2 bases, leaving 5 bases of the junction unmatched. CDR3 amino acids: CASSYATGGGQPQHF. In nucleotides, the CDR3 is TGTGCCAGCAGTTACGCTACAGGGGGCGGTCAGCCCCAGCATTTT.

The V call is TRBV21-1, the J call TRBJ2-7; TRBD2 reflects the table's D call only, with no check against the DNA. TRBV21-1 corresponds to a pseudogene. This CDR3 is 8 amino acids long. CDR3 sequence: CASSKGSF. For the CDR3, the DNA is TGTGCCAGCAGCAAAGGGAGCTTC.

Of note for this clone: The sample has other DNA sequences that encode this CDR3 too. The chain is built from TRBV3-1 (or the pseudogene TRBV3-2) and TRBJ1-2; 7 nucleotides agree with TRBD1. Germline trimming cut 4 bases from V and 0 bases from J; bases unmatched to any gene: 2. CDR1 LGHDT and CDR2 YNNKEL come from the germline V gene (reference sequence). The CDR3 consists of 14 residues. The CDR3 DNA sequence: TGTGCCAGCAGCCCGGGACAGACTAACTATGGCTACACCTTC. Residues: CASSPGQTNYGYTF.

The rearrangement joins TRBV9 to TRBJ2-7; 7 nucleotides line up with TRBD1. Germline CDR1 is SGDLS and CDR2 is YYNGEE. The CDR3 consists of 15 residues. V shed 0 bases, J shed 2 bases, and the junction held 5 bases outside the gene matches. The chain's CDR3 is CASSVGRGHPYEQYF. CDR3 bases: TGTGCCAGCAGCGTAGGTAGGGGGCATCCCTACGAGCAGTACTTC. The full variable domain, its missing parts supplied by reference TRBV9 and TRBJ2-7, is DSGVTQTPKHLITATGQRVTLRCSPRSGDLSVYWYQQSLDQGLQFLIQYYNGEERAKGNILERFSAQQFPDLHSELNLSSLELGDSALYFCASSVGRGHPYEQYFGPGTRLTVT.

The rearrangement links TRBV30 to TRBJ2-1, with 10 nucleotides matching TRBD2. The CDR3 is made up of 17 amino acids. The germline V gene encodes CDR1 GTSNPN and CDR2 SVGIG (reference sequence). Trimming took 2 bases from V and 0 from J; bases not matched to a gene: 7. CDR3 sequence (DNA): TGTGCCTGGAGTTATTCTAGCGGGAGTGTCTCCTACAATGAGCAGTTCTTC. Translated: CAWSYSSGSVSYNEQFF.

The chain uses TRBV10-2 and TRBJ1-5; D gene unclear. CDR1 and CDR2 from the germline V gene are WSHSY and SAAADI. The CDR3 loop spans 14 amino acids. Between the trimmed V and J ends, which lost 2 bases and 5 bases, there was a span of 10 bases. Here the CDR3 reads CASSEPDNYQPQHF. DNA for the CDR3: TGCGCCAGCAGTGAGCCAGACAATTATCAGCCCCAGCATTTT.

This chain uses TRBV3-1 (or the pseudogene TRBV3-2) with TRBJ2-3; D is perhaps TRBD1 (6 bases). CDR3 length equals 14 residues. Germline CDR1 and CDR2: LGHDT and YNNKEL (reference sequence). The V end lost 1 base, the J end lost 3 bases, and 8 bases lay between the germline ends. This chain's CDR3 is CASSQGTATDTQYF. CDR3 coding DNA: TGTGCCAGCAGCCAAGGGACAGCTACAGATACGCAGTATTTT.

The chain employs TRBV5-6 and TRBJ2-1, with TRBD2 identical over 13 bases. Germline V lookup: CDR1 SGHDT, CDR2 YYEEEE. CDR3 size: 17 residues. V lost 3 bases to trimming and J lost 6 bases; unmatched junction nucleotides: 9. The CDR3 DNA reads TGTGCCAGCAGCTCAATGGGGGGACTAGCGGGGTTCAATGAGCAGTTCTTC. It codes for CASSSMGGLAGFNEQFF.

The chain is built from TRBV11-2 and TRBJ1-3; possibly TRBD1 for D (5 bases). Per the germline V gene, CDR1 is SGHAT and CDR2 is FQNNGV. This CDR3 contains 15 residues. Trimming took 1 base from V and 9 from J, leaving 16 bases between them. The DNA of the CDR3 is TGTGCCAGCAGCTTAGTAGCGGGGCTCAGGAGCACCATATATTTT. This translates into CASSLVAGLRSTIYF.

This clone has a handful of counts. For the CDR3, the DNA is TGTGCCAGCAGCCTTCAGGTGGGTGGGCAGCCCCAGCATTTT. Protein product: CASSLQVGGQPQHF. The J gene is TRBJ1-5, the V gene TRBV7-2; D is unresolved. Germline lookup yields CDR1 SGHTA and CDR2 FQGNSA. V lost 5 bases to trimming and J lost 7 bases, with 15 bases between them. CDR3 size: 14 residues.

The rearrangement uses TRBV2 and TRBJ1-4; D ambiguous. Germline V gene data show CDR1 as SNHLY and CDR2 as FYNNEI. The CDR3 consists of 12 residues. Trimming removed 4 bases from V and 10 bases from J, with 10 bases in between. As DNA, the CDR3 is TGTGCCAGCAGTGGGGCCCCTGGAAAACTGTTTTTT. Protein: CASSGAPGKLFF.

The sample holds a few counts of this clone. The V gene is TRBV5-4, the J gene TRBJ1-6, with 7 bases identical to TRBD1. Trimming took 4 bases from V and 11 from J; bases not matched to a gene: 9. This CDR3 is 14 amino acids long. Looked up from germline, CDR1 is SGHNT and CDR2 is YYREEE (reference sequence). The CDR3: CASSHRTGEAPLHF. The CDR3 coding sequence is TGTGCCAGCAGCCACCGGACAGGAGAGGCACCCCTCCACTTT.

The rearrangement joins TRBV2 to TRBJ1-5; 7 bases fit TRBD1. From germline, CDR1 is SNHLY and CDR2 FYNNEI. The length of the CDR3 is 14 residues. V shed 8 bases, J shed 2 bases, and the junction held 6 bases outside the gene matches. CDR3 in amino acids: CASRAGGGNQPQHF. The CDR3 DNA is TGTGCCAGCCGGGCAGGGGGAGGCAATCAGCCCCAGCATTTT.

V is TRBV9 and J is TRBJ1-1; 11 bases agree with TRBD1. CDR3 length: 16 amino acids. Per the germline V gene, CDR1 is SGDLS and CDR2 is YYNGEE. V gave up 2 bases and J gave up 3 bases; unmatched junction bases: 6. CDR3 in amino acids: CASSVGQGALDTEAFF. Written as DNA, the CDR3 is TGTGCCAGCAGCGTTGGACAGGGGGCCTTGGACACTGAAGCTTTCTTT.

V and J are TRBV5-3 and TRBJ2-7; D remains unclear. TRBV5-3 is given ORF status, its function remaining uncertain. Trimming took off 3 bases at V and 2 bases at J, with 12 bases between the two ends. The CDR3 is made up of 14 amino acids. Written as DNA, the CDR3 is TGTGCCAGAAGCTCTTACCCAGGCCCCTACGAGCAGTACTTC. It specifies CARSSYPGPYEQYF.

The CDR3, as DNA: TGCGCCAGCAGCCAAGTATCGCGGTGGGACAATGAGCAGTTCTTC. As protein: CASSQVSRWDNEQFF. The rearrangement joins TRBV4-1 to TRBJ2-1; D remains ambiguous. Germline assignment: CDR1 MGHRA and CDR2 YSYEKL. This CDR3 spans 15 amino acids. V was trimmed by 1 base and J by 5 bases, leaving 12 bases between them.

The chain uses TRBV6-5 and TRBJ2-5; 8 bases are a match to TRBD2. CDR3 length: 14 residues. V dropped 0 bases and J dropped 5; count of bases not matched to a gene: 2. From germline, CDR1 is MNHEY and CDR2 SVGAGI. For the CDR3, the DNA is TGTGCCAGCAGTTACTCGGGACTAGTGGAGACCCAGTACTTC. Its translation is CASSYSGLVETQYF.

The chain has TRBV7-9 and TRBJ2-2; D is unclear. CDR1 and CDR2 (germline): SEHNR, FQNEAQ (reference sequence). V shed 5 bases and J shed 5 bases, with 9 bases lying between them. This CDR3 comprises 13 residues. CDR3 in DNA: TGTGCCAGCAGCCCAACCCGGACCGGGGAGCTGTTTTTT. Protein: CASSPTRTGELFF.